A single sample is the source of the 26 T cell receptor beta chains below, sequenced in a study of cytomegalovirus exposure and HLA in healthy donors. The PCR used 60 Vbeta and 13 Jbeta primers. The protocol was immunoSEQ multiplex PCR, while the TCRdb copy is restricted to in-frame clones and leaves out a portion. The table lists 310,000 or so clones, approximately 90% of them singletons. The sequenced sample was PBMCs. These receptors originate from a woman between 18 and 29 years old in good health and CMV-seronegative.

This CDR3 is CASRNSGGTSYEQYF. DNA of the CDR3: TGTGCCAGCAGAAATTCAGGGGGAACCTCCTACGAGCAGTACTTC. The rearrangement links TRBV6-5 to TRBJ2-7, with TRBD1 matching over 7 bases. The CDR3 is made up of 15 amino acids. Germline V gives CDR1 MNHEY, CDR2 SVGAGI. Trimming took 6 bases from V and 0 from J; bases not matched to a gene: 8.

CDR3 residues: CASSPWAPGGDVYGYTF. Here the CDR3 DNA reads TGTGCCAGCTCACCTTGGGCACCTGGGGGCGACGTCTATGGCTACACCTTC. The chain joins TRBV18 to TRBJ1-2; TRBD1 might be the D (6 bases). Between the trimmed V and J ends, which lost 3 bases and 4 bases, there was a span of 21 bases. The germline CDR1 and CDR2 sequences are KGHSH and LQKENI. The CDR3 is 17 residues long.

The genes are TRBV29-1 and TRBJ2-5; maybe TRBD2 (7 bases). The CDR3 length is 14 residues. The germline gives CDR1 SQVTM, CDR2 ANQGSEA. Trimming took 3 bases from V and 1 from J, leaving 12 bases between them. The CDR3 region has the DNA TGCAGCGTTGACGGGGGGCCCTCCCAAGAGACCCAGTACTTC. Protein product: CSVDGGPSQETQYF.

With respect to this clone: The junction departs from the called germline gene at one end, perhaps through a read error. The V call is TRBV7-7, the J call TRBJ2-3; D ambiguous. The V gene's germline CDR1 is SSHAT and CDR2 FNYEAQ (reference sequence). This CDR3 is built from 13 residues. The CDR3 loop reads CASSLVMRDTQYF. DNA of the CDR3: TGTGCTAGCAGCTTAGTGATGCGAGATACGCAGTATTTT.

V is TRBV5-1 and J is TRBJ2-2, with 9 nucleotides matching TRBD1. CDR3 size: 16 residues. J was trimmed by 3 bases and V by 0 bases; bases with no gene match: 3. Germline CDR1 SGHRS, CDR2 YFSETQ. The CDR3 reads CASSLEGTGHTGELFF. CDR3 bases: TGCGCCAGCAGCTTGGAGGGGACAGGGCACACCGGGGAGCTGTTTTTT.

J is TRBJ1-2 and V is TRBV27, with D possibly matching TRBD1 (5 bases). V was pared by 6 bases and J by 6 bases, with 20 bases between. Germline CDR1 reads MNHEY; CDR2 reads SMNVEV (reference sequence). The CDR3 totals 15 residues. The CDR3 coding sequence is TGTGCCAGCAGCCCCGTAGTCCCCTGGGGCGATGGCTACACCTTC. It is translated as CASSPVVPWGDGYTF.

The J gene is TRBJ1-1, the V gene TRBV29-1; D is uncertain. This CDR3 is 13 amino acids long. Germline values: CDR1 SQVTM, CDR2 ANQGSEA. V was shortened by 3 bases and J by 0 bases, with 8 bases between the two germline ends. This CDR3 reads CSVDSVMNTEAFF. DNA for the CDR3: TGCAGCGTTGATTCTGTTATGAACACTGAAGCTTTCTTT.

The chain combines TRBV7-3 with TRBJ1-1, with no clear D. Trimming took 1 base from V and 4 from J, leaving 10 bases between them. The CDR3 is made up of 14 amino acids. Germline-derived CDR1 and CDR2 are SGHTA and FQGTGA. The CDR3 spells CASSLNPLGTEAFF. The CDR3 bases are TGTGCCAGCAGCTTAAACCCCCTCGGCACTGAAGCTTTCTTT.

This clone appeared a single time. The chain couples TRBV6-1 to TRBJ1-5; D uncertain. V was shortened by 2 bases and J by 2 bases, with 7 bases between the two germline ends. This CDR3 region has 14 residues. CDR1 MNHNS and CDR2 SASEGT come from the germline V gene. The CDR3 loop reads CASSESGGNQPQHF. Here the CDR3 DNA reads TGTGCCAGCAGTGAAAGCGGGGGCAATCAGCCCCAGCATTTT.

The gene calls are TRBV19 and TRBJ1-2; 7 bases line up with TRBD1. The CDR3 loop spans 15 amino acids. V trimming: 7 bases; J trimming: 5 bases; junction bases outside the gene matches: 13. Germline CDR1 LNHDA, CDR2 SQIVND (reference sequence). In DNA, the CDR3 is TGTGCCAGTACCCCTAGAGGGGACAGTCCTTATGGCTACACCTTC. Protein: CASTPRGDSPYGYTF.

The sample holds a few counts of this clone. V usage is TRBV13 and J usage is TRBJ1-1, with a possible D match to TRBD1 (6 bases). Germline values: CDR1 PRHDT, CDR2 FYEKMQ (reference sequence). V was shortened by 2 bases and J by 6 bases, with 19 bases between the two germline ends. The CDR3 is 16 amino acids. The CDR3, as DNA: TGTGCCAGCAGCTTATACCAGGATTCCCAGGGGCCTGAAGCTTTCTTT. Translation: CASSLYQDSQGPEAFF.

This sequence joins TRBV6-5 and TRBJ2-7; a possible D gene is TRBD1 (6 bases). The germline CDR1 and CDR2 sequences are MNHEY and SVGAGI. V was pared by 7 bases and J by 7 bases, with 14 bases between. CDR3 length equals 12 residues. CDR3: CASTSPQGEQYF. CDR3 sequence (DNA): TGTGCCAGCACCTCACCCCAGGGGGAGCAGTACTTC.

For the CDR3, the DNA is TGTGCCAGCAACTACAGGGGAGTAAACAATGAGCAGTTCTTC. Residues: CASNYRGVNNEQFF. The chain links TRBV7-2 to TRBJ2-1, with 7 positions matching TRBD1. Germline assignment: CDR1 SGHTA and CDR2 FQGNSA. V shed 7 bases, J shed 5 bases, and the junction held 8 bases outside the gene matches. CDR3 length: 14 amino acids.

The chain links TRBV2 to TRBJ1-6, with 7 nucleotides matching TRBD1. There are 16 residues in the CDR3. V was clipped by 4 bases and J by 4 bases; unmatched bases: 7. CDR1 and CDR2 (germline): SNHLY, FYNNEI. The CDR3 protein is CASSVFRDSYNSPLHF. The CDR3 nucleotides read TGTGCCAGCAGTGTTTTCCGGGACAGTTATAATTCACCCCTCCACTTT.

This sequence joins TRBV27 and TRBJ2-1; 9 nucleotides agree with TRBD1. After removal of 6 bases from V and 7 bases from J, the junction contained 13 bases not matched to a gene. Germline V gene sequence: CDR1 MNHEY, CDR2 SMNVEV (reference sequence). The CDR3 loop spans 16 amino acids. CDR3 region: CASRSTNRGLKNEQFF. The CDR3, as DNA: TGTGCCAGCAGATCGACGAACAGGGGGCTGAAGAATGAGCAGTTCTTC.

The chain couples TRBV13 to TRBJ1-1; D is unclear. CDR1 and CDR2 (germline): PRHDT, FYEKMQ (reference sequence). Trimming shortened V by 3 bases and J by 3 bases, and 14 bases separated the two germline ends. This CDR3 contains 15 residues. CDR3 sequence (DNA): TGTGCCAGCAGCTTCTTAGGCCGGGGAGACACTGAAGCTTTCTTT. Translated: CASSFLGRGDTEAFF. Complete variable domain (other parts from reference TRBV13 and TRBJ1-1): AAGVIQSPRHLIKEKRETATLKCYPIPRHDTVYWYQQGPGQDPQFLISFYEKMQSDKGSIPDRFSAQQFSDYHSELNMSSLELGDSALYFCASSFLGRGDTEAFFGQGTRLTVV.

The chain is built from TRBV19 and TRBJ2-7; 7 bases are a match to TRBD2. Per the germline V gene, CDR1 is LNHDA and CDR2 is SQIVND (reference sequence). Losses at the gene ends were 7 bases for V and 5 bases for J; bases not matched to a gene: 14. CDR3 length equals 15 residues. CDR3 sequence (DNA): TGTGCCAGTACTAGCGGACGGGCACTAGGGCACGAGCAGTACTTC. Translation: CASTSGRALGHEQYF.

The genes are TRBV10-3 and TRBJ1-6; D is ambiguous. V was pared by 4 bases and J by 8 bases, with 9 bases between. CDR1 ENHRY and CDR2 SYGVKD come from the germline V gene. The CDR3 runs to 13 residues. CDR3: CAISGADYSPLHF. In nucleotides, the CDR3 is TGTGCCATCAGTGGGGCAGATTATTCACCCCTCCACTTT.

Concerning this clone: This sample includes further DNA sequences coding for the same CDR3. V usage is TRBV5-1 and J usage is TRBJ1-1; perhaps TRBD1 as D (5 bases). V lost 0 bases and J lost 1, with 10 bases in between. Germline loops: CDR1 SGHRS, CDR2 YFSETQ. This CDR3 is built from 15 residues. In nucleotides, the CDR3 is TGCGCCAGCAGCTTGGGTACAGGCGCGAACACTGAAGCTTTCTTT. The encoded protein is CASSLGTGANTEAFF.

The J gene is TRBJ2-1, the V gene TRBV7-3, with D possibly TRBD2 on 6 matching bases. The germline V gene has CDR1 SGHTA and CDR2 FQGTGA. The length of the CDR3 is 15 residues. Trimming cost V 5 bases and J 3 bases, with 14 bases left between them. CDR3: CASSIRPGLYNEQFF. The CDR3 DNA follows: TGTGCCAGCAGCATCAGACCGGGACTCTACAATGAGCAGTTCTTC.

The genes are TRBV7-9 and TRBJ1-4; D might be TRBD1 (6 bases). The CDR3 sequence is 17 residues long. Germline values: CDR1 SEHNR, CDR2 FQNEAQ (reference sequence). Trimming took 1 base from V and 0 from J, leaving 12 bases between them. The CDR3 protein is CASSLEGGAATNEKLFF. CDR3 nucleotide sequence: TGTGCCAGCAGCTTAGAGGGGGGGGCAGCAACTAATGAAAAACTGTTTTTT.

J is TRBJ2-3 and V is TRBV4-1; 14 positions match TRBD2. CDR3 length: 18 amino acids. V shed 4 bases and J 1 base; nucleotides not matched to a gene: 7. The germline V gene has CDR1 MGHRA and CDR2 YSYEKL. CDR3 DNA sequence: TGCGCCAGCAGCCCCCGGCAGACTAGCGGGGGGGGCACAGATACGCAGTATTTT. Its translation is CASSPRQTSGGGTDTQYF.

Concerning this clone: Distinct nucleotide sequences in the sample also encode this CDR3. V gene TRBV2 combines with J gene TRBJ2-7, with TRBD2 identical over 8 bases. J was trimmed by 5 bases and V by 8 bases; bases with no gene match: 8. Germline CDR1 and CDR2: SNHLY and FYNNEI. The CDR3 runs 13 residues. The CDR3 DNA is TGTGCCAGCCAAGATTTACTAGCGGACGAGCAGTACTTC. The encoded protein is CASQDLLADEQYF.

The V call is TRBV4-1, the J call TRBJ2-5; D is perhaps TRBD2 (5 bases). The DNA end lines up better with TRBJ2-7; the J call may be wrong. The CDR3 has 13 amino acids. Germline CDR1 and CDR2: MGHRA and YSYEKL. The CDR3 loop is CASSSLGSYEQYF. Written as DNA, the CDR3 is TGCGCCAGCAGCTCACTAGGTTCCTACGAGCAGTACTTC.

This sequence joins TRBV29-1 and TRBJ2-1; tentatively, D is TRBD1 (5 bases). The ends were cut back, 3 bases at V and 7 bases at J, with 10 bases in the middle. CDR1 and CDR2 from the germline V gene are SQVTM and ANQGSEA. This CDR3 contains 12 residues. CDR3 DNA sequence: TGCAGCGTTGACAGGGATGGGAATGAGCAGTTCTTC. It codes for CSVDRDGNEQFF.

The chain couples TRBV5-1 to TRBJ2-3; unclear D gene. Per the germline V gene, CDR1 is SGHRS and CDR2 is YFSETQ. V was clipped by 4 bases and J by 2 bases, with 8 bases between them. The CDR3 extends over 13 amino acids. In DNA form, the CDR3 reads TGCGCCAGCAGCCCCGGTCCCACAGATACGCAGTATTTT. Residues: CASSPGPTDTQYF.